The 9 T cell receptor beta chains listed next were all sequenced from one sample in a study of shared clonotypes between healthy human individuals. Generated by immunoSEQ multiplex PCR, the TCRdb table keeps only in-frame clones and is missing some. The table records about 2.3 million clones, under 95% of them present only once. Sequencing input: naive CD4+ T cells from PBMCs. Subset in this sample: CD45RA+ positively selected. The receptors were sampled from a man between 18 and 29 years old in good health. Some clones in this sample may be carry-over from other donors' samples.

V is TRBV4-3 and J is TRBJ1-5; perhaps TRBD1 as D (5 bases). The CDR3 totals 20 residues. The V gene's germline CDR1 is LGHNA and CDR2 YSLEER. Deletions cut 0 bases from V and 0 bases from J, with 21 bases between. DNA for the CDR3: TGCGCCAGCAGCCAAGAATGGCTTACAGGTTATTTATATAGCAATCAGCCCCAGCATTTT. Its protein is CASSQEWLTGYLYSNQPQHF.

V is TRBV5-6 and J is TRBJ2-5; D ambiguous. This CDR3 spans 15 amino acids. V was pared by 6 bases and J by 5 bases, with 20 bases between. In germline, CDR1 is SGHDT, CDR2 YYEEEE. CDR3 coding DNA: TGTGCCAGCACACCGGGCCATAATCGTTTGGAGACCCAGTACTTC. It specifies CASTPGHNRLETQYF.

This sequence joins TRBV18 and TRBJ2-2, with D perhaps matching TRBD2 (5 bases). The CDR3 is 16 amino acids. V was trimmed by 3 bases and J by 5 bases, leaving 16 bases between them. Germline V gene data show CDR1 as KGHSH and CDR2 as LQKENI. The CDR3 loop reads CASSPLLGPGTGELFF. The CDR3, as DNA: TGTGCCAGCTCACCCCTACTTGGTCCGGGGACCGGGGAGCTGTTTTTT.

This chain connects TRBV5-6 to TRBJ2-7, with 8 bases fitting TRBD2. CDR1 and CDR2 (germline): SGHDT, YYEEEE. This CDR3 region has 17 residues. After removal of 4 bases from V and 3 bases from J, the junction contained 15 bases not matched to a gene. The CDR3 loop is CASSPAGGTGDFYEQYF. Here the CDR3 DNA reads TGTGCCAGCAGCCCGGCGGGGGGAACAGGAGACTTCTACGAGCAGTACTTC.

V is TRBV25-1 and J is TRBJ2-7, with D possibly TRBD2 on 6 matching bases. Germline assignment: CDR1 MGHDK and CDR2 SYGVNS. Trimming left V 5 bases short and J 2 bases short, with 16 bases between. The CDR3 length is 15 residues. In nucleotides, the CDR3 is TGTGCCAGCAGTCGGAACCGACTAGGCCCCTACGAGCAGTACTTC. Residues: CASSRNRLGPYEQYF.

V and J are TRBV2 and TRBJ2-3, with 12 bases identical to TRBD2. J lost 3 bases, V lost 2 bases, and 3 bases had no gene match. This CDR3 comprises 16 residues. CDR1 SNHLY and CDR2 FYNNEI come from the germline V gene. This CDR3 is CASSELAGGGTDTQYF. The CDR3 DNA reads as TGTGCCAGCAGTGAACTAGCGGGAGGGGGAACAGATACGCAGTATTTT.

This clone was detected once. The chain joins TRBV7-2 to TRBJ1-1, with 10 bases matching TRBD1. Per the germline V gene, CDR1 is SGHTA and CDR2 is FQGNSA. V shed 1 base, J shed 8 bases, and the junction held 1 base outside the gene matches. CDR3 length: 13 residues. CDR3 sequence (DNA): TGTGCCAGCAGCTTAGTGGACAGGGGGGAAGCTTTCTTT. This encodes CASSLVDRGEAFF.

V and J are TRBV11-2 and TRBJ2-2; 11 positions agree with TRBD2. The CDR3 loop spans 16 amino acids. Germline CDR1 is SGHAT and CDR2 is FQNNGV. The V gene end was trimmed by 5 bases and the J gene end by 7 bases; junction bases not matched to a gene: 9. The CDR3: CASSTTGTSGIGELFF. In DNA form, the CDR3 reads TGTGCCAGCAGCACAACCGGGACTAGCGGAATCGGGGAGCTGTTTTTT. Filled out from reference TRBV11-2 and TRBJ2-2, the complete variable domain reads EAGVAQSPRYKIIEKRQSVAFWCNPISGHATLYWYQQILGQGPKLLIQFQNNGVVDDSQLPKDRFSAERLKGVDSTLKIQPAKLEDSAVYLCASSTTGTSGIGELFFGEGSRLTVL.

The table lists this clone with a count of one. This chain connects TRBV6-5 to TRBJ1-3, with 8 bases identical to TRBD1. Germline V gene data show CDR1 as MNHEY and CDR2 as SVGAGI. The CDR3 sequence is 15 residues long. V shed 5 bases and J 8 bases; nucleotides not matched to a gene: 11. The CDR3 region is CASSRRTGTVDTIYF. For the CDR3, the DNA is TGTGCCAGCAGTCGCCGGACAGGGACGGTTGACACCATATATTTT.